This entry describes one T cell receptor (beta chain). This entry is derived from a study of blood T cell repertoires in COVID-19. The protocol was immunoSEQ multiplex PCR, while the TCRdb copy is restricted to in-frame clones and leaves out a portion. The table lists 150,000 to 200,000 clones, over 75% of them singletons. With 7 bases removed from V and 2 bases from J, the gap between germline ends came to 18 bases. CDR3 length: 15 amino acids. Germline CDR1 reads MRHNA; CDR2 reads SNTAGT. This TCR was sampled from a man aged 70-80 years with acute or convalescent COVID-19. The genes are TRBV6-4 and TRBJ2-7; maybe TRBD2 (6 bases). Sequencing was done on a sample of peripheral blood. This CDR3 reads CASTGQWRVTYEQYF. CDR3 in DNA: TGTGCCAGCACCGGGCAATGGAGGGTTACCTACGAGCAGTACTTC.